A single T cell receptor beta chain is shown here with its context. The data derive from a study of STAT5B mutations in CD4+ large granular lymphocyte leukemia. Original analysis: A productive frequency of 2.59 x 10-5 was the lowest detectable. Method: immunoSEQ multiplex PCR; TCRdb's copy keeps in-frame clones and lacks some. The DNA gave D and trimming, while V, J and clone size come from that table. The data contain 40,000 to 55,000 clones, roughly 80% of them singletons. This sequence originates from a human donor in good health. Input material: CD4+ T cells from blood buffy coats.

The CDR3 protein is CASSSTTYEQYF. The CDR3 DNA follows: TGTGCCAGCTCGTCTACCACCTACGAGCAGTACTTC. The chain recombines TRBV18 with TRBJ2-7; D is unresolved. Trimming removed 6 bases from V and 2 bases from J, with 8 bases in between. The CDR3 extends over 12 amino acids. Germline V lookup: CDR1 KGHSH, CDR2 LQKENI.